These T cell receptor beta chains were read from a single sample in a study of regulatory T cells in long-lasting Graves disease. TCRdb redid the calling of the multiplex PCR reads with MiXCR, one entry per CDR3 protein. The data contain roughly 500,000 distinct CDR3 sequences, 13% of them singletons. These records were also assigned to another study, of T cells in Graves' hyperthyroidism and ophthalmopathy.

The sample consisted of peripheral blood mononuclear cells (PBMCs), taken at new diagnosis, from a patient treated with antithyroid drugs. The receptor set was obtained from a man aged 25 to 40 with Graves disease. Both conserved end residues are part of each CDR3. D genes are given only for firm matches. Part of the rows lack a size; the others show once, few, many or a class for expanded clones.

>TRBV2|many|TRBJ2-1|NA
TGTGCCAGCAGTGACTTCCGAGGCGATGAGCAGTTCTTC
CASSDFRGDEQFF
>TRBV27|many|TRBJ1-1|TRBD1
TGTGCCAGCAGTCCCTCGAGCGGACAGGGGATGAACACTGAAGCTTTCTTT
CASSPSSGQGMNTEAFF
>TRBV29-1|few|TRBJ2-7|TRBD2
TGCAGCGTTAAAAAGCGGGGAGGTTCCTACGAGCAGTACTTC
CSVKKRGGSYEQYF
>TRBV7-9|many|TRBJ1-5|TRBD1
TGTGCCAGCAGCCGAAGTGGACAGGCCCACCGAACGCCCCAGCATTTT
CASSRSGQAHRTPQHF
>TRBV20-1|NA|TRBJ2-3|NA
TGCAGTGCTACCCCAGGGGGCACAGATACGCAGTATTTT
CSATPGGTDTQYF
>TRBV2|many|TRBJ1-2|NA
TGTGCCAGCACCTACGGGACGGTATATGGCTACACCTTC
CASTYGTVYGYTF
>TRBV27|many|TRBJ2-2|NA
TGTGCCAGCAGTTACCGGGACATCCAAAGCTCGGGGGAGCTGTTTTTT
CASSYRDIQSSGELFF
>TRBV12-3/TRBV12-4|many|TRBJ2-7|NA
TGTGCCAGCAGACACACCTCCGACTACGAGCAGTACTTC
CASRHTSDYEQYF
>TRBV19|many|TRBJ1-5|TRBD1
TGTGCCAGTATCCCTTCGGGACAGGGGGACAATCAGCCCCAGCATTTT
CASIPSGQGDNQPQHF
>TRBV29-1|many|TRBJ1-3|NA
TGCAGCGTTGCCAGGGGAAACACCATATATTTT
CSVARGNTIYF
>TRBV11-2|many|TRBJ1-2|NA
TGTGCCAGCAGCTTAGGAACAGACTTCTATGGCTACACCTTC
CASSLGTDFYGYTF
>TRBV5-1|few|TRBJ1-3|NA
TGCGCCAGCAGCGGGGGTTCTGGAAACACCATATATTTT
CASSGGSGNTIYF
>TRBV13|many|TRBJ2-1|TRBD2
TGTGCCAGCAGCTTAAGGACTAGCGGGAGTCCCTACAATGAGCAGTTCTTC
CASSLRTSGSPYNEQFF
>TRBV10-3|NA|TRBJ2-2|NA
TGTGCCATCACCGCTGTGGAGGCCGGGGAGCTGTTTTTT
CAITAVEAGELFF
>TRBV6-2/TRBV6-3|many|TRBJ2-7|TRBD2
TGTGCCAGCAGTGAGGGCAGCGGGAGGTACGAGCAGTACTTC
CASSEGSGRYEQYF
>TRBV11-2|NA|TRBJ2-7|TRBD1
TGTGCCAGCAGAGGACAGGGGGCCAACGAGCAGTACTTC
CASRGQGANEQYF
>TRBV7-9|NA|TRBJ2-7|TRBD1
TGTGCCAGCAGTTTCTCCAGGGGGCGCTACGAGCAGTACTTC
CASSFSRGRYEQYF
>TRBV11-1|many|TRBJ1-2|NA
TGTGCCAGCAGCTTAGGTCCGACAGGCGGCTACACCTTC
CASSLGPTGGYTF
>TRBV5-5|few|TRBJ1-3|NA
TGTGCCAGCAGCCGGGCGGGACGGAGAGAGGACACCATATATTTT
CASSRAGRREDTIYF
>TRBV30|few|TRBJ2-3|TRBD2
TGTGCCTGGAGATATGGGACTAGCGGCACAGATACGCAGTATTTT
CAWRYGTSGTDTQYF
>TRBV6-1|NA|TRBJ2-1|NA
TGTGCCAGCAGCTCGCATGGCCTAGGGGGAAACAATGAGCAGTTCTTC
CASSSHGLGGNNEQFF
>TRBV12-3/TRBV12-4|many|TRBJ2-7|NA
TGTGCCAGCAGTTTAGCGCAGTCCGACAGGAGGTCCTACGAGCAGTACTTC
CASSLAQSDRRSYEQYF
>TRBV10-3|many|TRBJ2-7|TRBD2
TGTGCCATCAGTGCAACGGGAGGGCCGTCCGAGCAGTACTTC
CAISATGGPSEQYF
>TRBV7-2|many|TRBJ2-3|NA
TGTGCCAGCAGCAACACGGGGGCAGGCACAGATACGCAGTATTTT
CASSNTGAGTDTQYF
>TRBV7-3|NA|TRBJ1-1|NA
TGTGCCAGCAGCAATCCGTGGGCTGAAGCTTTCTTT
CASSNPWAEAFF
>TRBV20-1|many|TRBJ2-7|NA
TGCAGTGCTAGAGGGGGACCATCCTGGGGGCAGTACTTC
CSARGGPSWGQYF
>TRBV2|many|TRBJ2-1|NA
TGTGCCAGCAGTGAAGCTGAGTACAATGAGCAGTTCTTC
CASSEAEYNEQFF
>TRBV6-1|many|TRBJ1-3|NA
TGTGCCAGCAGACCACCAGCTGGAAACACCATATATTTT
CASRPPAGNTIYF
>TRBV7-2|many|TRBJ1-1|TRBD1
TGTGCCAGCAGCTTTGAGACAGGGGCTGAAGCTTTCTTT
CASSFETGAEAFF
>TRBV28|many|TRBJ2-7|NA
TGTGCCAGCAGTTACCGTCGTGGAGGGTTGGGATACGAGCAGTACTTC
CASSYRRGGLGYEQYF
>TRBV6-2/TRBV6-3|NA|TRBJ1-1|NA
TGTGCCAGCAGTCAGAGACGGATCAACATGAACACTGAAGCTTTCTTT
CASSQRRINMNTEAFF
>TRBV9|many|TRBJ2-1|NA
TGTGCCAGCACCCGGACACTATCCTACAATGAGCAGTTCTTC
CASTRTLSYNEQFF
>TRBV11-2|few|TRBJ1-2|NA
TGTGCCAGCAGCTTAGAAGGGGTTGGCTATGGCTACACCTTC
CASSLEGVGYGYTF
>TRBV5-1|many|TRBJ2-4|TRBD2
TGCGCCAGCAGCTTGGAACCGACTAGCGGGAAAAACATTCAGTACTTC
CASSLEPTSGKNIQYF
>TRBV12-3/TRBV12-4|NA|TRBJ2-7|TRBD2
TGTGCCAGCAGTTTTTGGTGGGAGGGCTTTGGGGAGCAGTACTTC
CASSFWWEGFGEQYF
>TRBV5-5|few|TRBJ2-7|NA
TGTGCCAGCAGCTTGGGAACCGCAGACTACGAGCAGTACTTC
CASSLGTADYEQYF
>TRBV28|NA|TRBJ2-6|TRBD1
TGTGCCAGCAGCCAGGGGGCTCTTGGGGCCAACGTCCTGACTTTC
CASSQGALGANVLTF
>TRBV27|many|TRBJ1-2|TRBD1
TGTGCCAGCAGGGGGACAGGTTACAACTATGGCTACACCTTC
CASRGTGYNYGYTF
>TRBV6-1|many|TRBJ2-2|NA
TGTGCCAGCATGCGGGACACCGGGGAGCTGTTTTTT
CASMRDTGELFF
>TRBV2|many|TRBJ2-7|NA
TGTGCCAGCAACCTCCTCTCGGGACACTACTACGAGCAGTACTTC
CASNLLSGHYYEQYF
>TRBV6-2/TRBV6-3|NA|TRBJ2-3|TRBD2
TGTGCCAGCAGTCCCGGGACTAGCTTTAGCACAGATACGCAGTATTTT
CASSPGTSFSTDTQYF
>TRBV20-1|few|TRBJ1-6|NA
TGCAGTGCATCGGGCCGGGGTGGAAATTCACCCCTCCACTTT
CSASGRGGNSPLHF
>TRBV20-1|few|TRBJ2-7|NA
TGCAGTGCTAAGGGTTCCCATGGCCGTAGCTCCTACGAGCAGTACTTC
CSAKGSHGRSSYEQYF
>TRBV24-1|NA|TRBJ2-6|NA
TGTGCCACCAGTGACCTTACAGAGACTGGGGCCAACGTCCTGACTTTC
CATSDLTETGANVLTF
>TRBV6-1|NA|TRBJ1-4|NA
TGTGCCAGCAGTGATCTAGTAGTCGGGGGGAATGAAAAACTGTTTTTT
CASSDLVVGGNEKLFF
>TRBV24-1|many|TRBJ1-1|TRBD1
TGTGCCACCAGTGGTGGACAGGGCGATTACACTGAAGCTTTCTTT
CATSGGQGDYTEAFF
>TRBV29-1|many|TRBJ2-7|TRBD1
TGCAGCGTAAGCCGGGGGACAGGGAGCTACGAGCAGTACTTC
CSVSRGTGSYEQYF
>TRBV19|NA|TRBJ1-2|NA
TGTGCCAGTAGTATATTTACCGCCCGGGCGTGGGGCTACACCTTC
CASSIFTARAWGYTF
>TRBV5-1|many|TRBJ1-5|TRBD1
TGCGCCAGCAGCTTGGGGACAGGGCTACAGCCCCAGCATTTT
CASSLGTGLQPQHF
>TRBV5-1|many|TRBJ2-3|NA
TGCGCCAGCAGCTTGAGGGCTTTCTCCCGCACAGATACGCAGTATTTT
CASSLRAFSRTDTQYF
>TRBV19|NA|TRBJ2-5|TRBD1
TGTGCCAGTAGTACTAACAGGGGCTCGGAGACCCAGTACTTC
CASSTNRGSETQYF